The 16 T cell receptor beta chains below were found in one sample sequenced in a study of cytomegalovirus exposure and HLA in healthy donors. The PCR was carried out with 60 Vbeta primers and 13 Jbeta primers. Only in-frame clones appear in the TCRdb table, and some are missing; sequencing was by immunoSEQ multiplex PCR. The repertoire holds some 110,000 clones, with about four fifths as singletons. The sequencing sample was made of PBMCs. The receptor set was obtained from a young man in good health and CMV-seropositive.

The chain links TRBV9 to TRBJ2-2; TRBD2 is a possible D gene (5 bases). CDR1 is SGDLS, CDR2 YYNGEE, per germline. The length of the CDR3 is 14 residues. V lost 0 bases and J 6 bases, leaving 9 bases between the germline ends. In nucleotides, the CDR3 is TGTGCCAGCAGCGTAGATTTTAGCGCCGGGGAGCTGTTTTTT. Its translation is CASSVDFSAGELFF. Filled out from reference TRBV9 and TRBJ2-2, the complete variable domain reads DSGVTQTPKHLITATGQRVTLRCSPRSGDLSVYWYQQSLDQGLQFLIQYYNGEERAKGNILERFSAQQFPDLHSELNLSSLELGDSALYFCASSVDFSAGELFFGEGSRLTVL.

The chain has TRBV2 and TRBJ2-2; TRBD2 might be the D (7 bases). The CDR3 has 13 amino acids. In germline, CDR1 is SNHLY, CDR2 FYNNEI. V lost 8 bases and J 6 bases, leaving 13 bases between the germline ends. The CDR3 is CASGRGAAGELFF. The CDR3 DNA sequence: TGTGCCAGCGGCCGGGGGGCGGCCGGGGAGCTGTTTTTT.

This clone was seen just once. The chain combines TRBV5-1 with TRBJ2-7; 8 positions match TRBD1. The CDR3 length is 15 residues. J lost 2 bases, V lost 0 bases, and 4 bases had no gene match. Per the germline V gene, CDR1 is SGHRS and CDR2 is YFSETQ. The CDR3 region is CASSLGRGPTYEQYF. CDR3 bases: TGCGCCAGCAGCTTGGGCAGGGGGCCGACCTACGAGCAGTACTTC.

The V gene is TRBV7-2, the J gene TRBJ2-7; 7 positions agree with TRBD2. The CDR3 spans 13 residues. V shed 5 bases and J 3 bases; nucleotides not matched to a gene: 4. CDR1 SGHTA and CDR2 FQGNSA come from the germline V gene. The CDR3, as DNA: TGTGCCAGCAGCCGGGCGGGGGTCTACGAGCAGTACTTC. Its translation is CASSRAGVYEQYF.

V is TRBV5-1 and J is TRBJ1-2; 10 nucleotides line up with TRBD1. Germline V CDR1 and CDR2: SGHRS, YFSETQ. The CDR3 is 15 residues long. Losses at the gene ends were 0 bases for V and 3 bases for J; bases not matched to a gene: 2. Here the CDR3 DNA reads TGCGCCAGCAGCTTGGTCGGACAGGGGGACTATGGCTACACCTTC. Its protein is CASSLVGQGDYGYTF.

The V and J genes are TRBV5-1 and TRBJ2-2; TRBD1 might be the D (6 bases). In germline, CDR1 is SGHRS, CDR2 YFSETQ. V lost 0 bases and J 7 bases, leaving 22 bases between the germline ends. This CDR3 is built from 18 residues. The CDR3 nucleotides read TGCGCCAGCAGCTTGGAGGTTTCTGCAGGGGTTTGGATCGGGGAGCTGTTTTTT. This encodes CASSLEVSAGVWIGELFF.

V gene TRBV5-1 combines with J gene TRBJ1-2, with 10 bases matching TRBD1. Germline V gene lookup returns CDR1 SGHRS and CDR2 YFSETQ. The CDR3 covers 15 residues. The ends lost 3 bases at V and 0 bases at J; junction bases unmatched: 2. The CDR3 here is CASSYGQGANYGYTF. The CDR3 DNA sequence: TGCGCCAGCAGCTATGGACAGGGGGCTAACTATGGCTACACCTTC.

This clone was seen just once. V and J are TRBV5-1 and TRBJ2-7, with a weak D call TRBD1 (5 bases). Trimming removed 4 bases at V and 6 bases at J, with 17 bases between. Per the germline V gene, CDR1 is SGHRS and CDR2 is YFSETQ. The CDR3 extends over 14 amino acids. Here the CDR3 DNA reads TGCGCCAGCAGCCCTTCGATAGGGGATAGCGAGCAGTACTTC. Encoded protein: CASSPSIGDSEQYF.

V and J are TRBV30 and TRBJ1-1; D perhaps matches TRBD1 (6 bases). Trimming stripped 3 bases from V and 4 bases from J, with 21 bases between. Germline V gene sequence: CDR1 GTSNPN, CDR2 SVGIG (reference sequence). The CDR3 contains 16 residues. The CDR3 DNA reads as TGTGCCTGGAGCGGGGTTCTTGCACAGGGCGGCACTGAAGCTTTCTTT. This translates into CAWSGVLAQGGTEAFF.

The chain has TRBV5-5 and TRBJ1-2; possible D gene TRBD1, 6 bases. This CDR3 spans 19 amino acids. The V end lost 4 bases, the J end lost 1 base, and 26 bases lay between the germline ends. Germline V gene lookup returns CDR1 SGHKS and CDR2 YYEKEE (reference sequence). CDR3 in amino acids: CASSIPSTMNGTLNYGYTF. The CDR3 nucleotides are TGTGCCAGCAGCATACCTTCTACCATGAACGGGACACTTAACTATGGCTACACCTTC.

The rearrangement uses TRBV5-1 and TRBJ2-7; D may be TRBD1 (7 bases). V dropped 0 bases and J dropped 4 bases, with 17 bases sitting between them. There are 16 residues in the CDR3. The germline V gene has CDR1 SGHRS and CDR2 YFSETQ. CDR3 protein: CASSLAGGSGLYEQYV. The CDR3 DNA sequence: TGCGCCAGCAGCTTGGCAGGGGGGTCGGGATTGTACGAGCAGTACGTC.

This chain uses TRBV5-4 with TRBJ1-2; D is unresolved. The CDR3 is 14 amino acids. V gave up 4 bases and J gave up 2 bases, with 12 bases separating them. The germline CDR1 and CDR2 sequences are SGHNT and YYREEE (reference sequence). CDR3 in amino acids: CASSLPSGNYGYTF. The CDR3 DNA reads TGTGCCAGCAGCCTCCCTTCAGGAAACTATGGCTACACCTTC.

V usage is TRBV7-2 and J usage is TRBJ2-7; no reliable D call. Looked up from germline, CDR1 is SGHTA and CDR2 is FQGNSA. With 1 base removed from V and 0 bases from J, the gap between germline ends came to 7 bases. The CDR3 is 14 amino acids. The CDR3 bases are TGTGCCAGCAGCTTAGTAGCAGTCTCCTACGAGCAGTACTTC. Its translation: CASSLVAVSYEQYF.

The chain carries TRBV5-6 and TRBJ1-2; no reliable D call. From germline, CDR1 is SGHDT and CDR2 YYEEEE. The CDR3 totals 16 residues. V was clipped by 6 bases and J by 7 bases, with 25 bases between them. Here the CDR3 DNA reads TGTGCCAGCACCCTCCTTAACACGGCTCAACGAGGTGGCTACACCTTC. Amino acid sequence: CASTLLNTAQRGGYTF.

CDR3 coding DNA: TGTGCCAGCAGCCTAGACAGTCCTAAGCCCCAGCATTTT. It codes for CASSLDSPKPQHF. The V and J genes are TRBV7-2 and TRBJ1-5, with D possibly being TRBD1 (5 bases). The CDR3 extends over 13 amino acids. Germline values: CDR1 SGHTA, CDR2 FQGNSA. Trimming pared 5 bases from V and 8 bases from J, leaving 13 bases between.

The chain links TRBV7-9 to TRBJ1-5, with D possibly being TRBD1 (5 bases). The CDR3 sequence is 18 residues long. V shed 6 bases and J shed 0 bases, with 21 bases lying between them. Per germline, CDR1 SEHNR and CDR2 FQNEAQ (reference sequence). The CDR3 loop is CASRRGTLGRDSNQPQHF. DNA for the CDR3: TGTGCCAGCAGACGGGGGACGTTAGGGCGTGATAGCAATCAGCCCCAGCATTTT.